The 20 T cell receptor beta chains listed next were all sequenced from one sample in a study of T cells in Graves' hyperthyroidism and ophthalmopathy. The TCR beta CDR3 regions underwent amplification using RNA transcripts as the source. With the HTBI primer set, the TCR CDR3 went through a first round of RT-PCR. From the multiplex PCR reads, TCRdb called clonotypes with MiXCR, one entry per CDR3 protein. This sample has a few hundred thousand distinct CDR3 sequences, with less than 25% found just once. Source material: blood. The receptors here all came from a man between 18 and 35 years old with Graves' hyperthyroidism.

This clonotype has a count of ten or more. The V and J genes are TRBV30 and TRBJ1-1; no clear D. V was pared by 0 bases and J by 6 bases, with 11 bases between. Germline-derived CDR1 and CDR2 are GTSNPN and SVGIG (reference sequence). The CDR3 has 13 amino acids. The DNA of the CDR3 is TGTGCCTGGAGTGTTTTGGGAGTCGCTGAAGCTTTCTTT. This encodes CAWSVLGVAEAFF.

This clonotype was detected many times. The chain employs TRBV7-2 and TRBJ2-7; TRBD1 agrees at 10 bases. The V and J ends lost 5 bases and 2 bases, in that order; junction bases with no gene match: 6. This CDR3 contains 15 residues. Germline V lookup: CDR1 SGHTA, CDR2 FQGNSA. The CDR3 sequence: CASSPVGQGTYEQYF. DNA of the CDR3: TGTGCCAGCAGCCCCGTGGGACAGGGGACCTACGAGCAGTACTTC.

This clonotype was detected many times. CDR3 sequence (DNA): TGCAGTGCTAGAGATGGGGGGGCGAACACTGAAGCTTTCTTT. Translating it yields CSARDGGANTEAFF. The V gene is TRBV20-1, the J gene TRBJ1-1; a possible D gene is TRBD1 (6 bases). This CDR3 region has 14 residues. V was cut by 0 bases and J by 1 base, with 9 bases left in between. CDR1 is DFQATT, CDR2 SNEGSKA, per germline (reference sequence).

In this sample, this clonotype turned up a few times. This chain joins TRBV7-9 and TRBJ2-7; no reliable D call. With 4 bases removed from V and 0 bases from J, the gap between germline ends came to 10 bases. CDR1 is SEHNR and CDR2 is FQNEAQ in the germline V gene (reference sequence). The CDR3 covers 14 residues. CDR3 sequence (DNA): TGTGCCAGCAGCTCCGACGAAGCCTCCTACGAGCAGTACTTC. Amino acids: CASSSDEASYEQYF.

This clonotype was seen a handful of times. The chain has TRBV11-1 and TRBJ1-2; the D is unclear. Germline V gene data show CDR1 as SGHAT and CDR2 as FQDESV (reference sequence). Trimming took off 0 bases at V and 0 bases at J, with 11 bases between the two ends. The CDR3 consists of 16 residues. This CDR3 is CASSLAPDGANYGYTF. DNA for the CDR3: TGTGCCAGCAGCTTAGCCCCGGACGGAGCTAACTATGGCTACACCTTC.

This clonotype turned up a few times. The chain is built from TRBV13 and TRBJ1-2; D uncertain. With 0 bases removed from V and 2 bases from J, the gap between germline ends came to 7 bases. Germline V gene sequence: CDR1 PRHDT, CDR2 FYEKMQ (reference sequence). The CDR3 has 14 amino acids. CDR3 loop: CASSLGRKNYGYTF. The CDR3 DNA sequence: TGTGCCAGCAGCTTAGGGCGGAAAAACTATGGCTACACCTTC.

This clonotype occurred many times. This rearrangement joins TRBV2 to TRBJ1-1; D is possibly TRBD1 (5 bases). This CDR3 has 13 amino acids. V lost 10 bases and J 3 bases, leaving 15 bases between the germline ends. Germline loops: CDR1 SNHLY, CDR2 FYNNEI. The CDR3 protein is CATHVREDTEAFF. The CDR3 nucleotides are TGTGCCACACATGTCAGGGAAGACACTGAAGCTTTCTTT. The variable domain in full, completed from reference TRBV2 and TRBJ1-1, reads EPEVTQTPSHQVTQMGQEVILRCVPISNHLYFYWYRQILGQKVEFLVSFYNNEISEKSEIFDDQFSVERPDGSNFTLKIRSTKLEDSAMYFCATHVREDTEAFFGQGTRLTVV.

This clonotype has at least ten counts. The chain employs TRBV28 and TRBJ2-2; 9 bases line up with TRBD2. The CDR3 sequence is 18 residues long. Germline V gives CDR1 MDHEN, CDR2 SYDVKM. V was pared by 4 bases and J by 5 bases, with 14 bases of the junction left unmatched. The DNA of the CDR3 is TGTGCCAGCAGTTGGCTAGCGGGGCGAAACGGAGGAACCGGGGAGCTGTTTTTT. Translated, it gives CASSWLAGRNGGTGELFF. The variable domain in full, completed from reference TRBV28 and TRBJ2-2, reads DVKVTQSSRYLVKRTGEKVFLECVQDMDHENMFWYRQDPGLGLRLIYFSYDVKMKEKGDIPEGYSVSREKKERFSLILESASTNQTSMYLCASSWLAGRNGGTGELFFGEGSRLTVL.

The rearrangement joins TRBV2 to TRBJ1-1; D gene uncertain. The ends were cut back, 4 bases at V and 5 bases at J, with 11 bases in the middle. The germline V gene encodes CDR1 SNHLY and CDR2 FYNNEI. The CDR3 runs 13 residues. Here the CDR3 DNA reads TGTGCCAGCAGTGGACCTCTAGGAACTGAAGCTTTCTTT. This translates into CASSGPLGTEAFF.

Turning to this clonotype: This may come from a read error, since a much larger clone is one base off. The chain recombines TRBV6-1 with TRBJ1-1; D not resolved. This CDR3 region has 15 residues. Trimming removed 2 bases at V and 6 bases at J, with 16 bases between. The germline V gene encodes CDR1 MNHNS and CDR2 SASEGT. CDR3 sequence reads: CASSEPFTWFSEAFF. The CDR3 DNA follows: TGTGCCAGCAGTGAACCATTCACATGGTTTTCTGAAGCTTTCTTT.

The chain uses TRBV12-3 or TRBV12-4 and TRBJ2-2; D not certain. V lost 6 bases and J 8 bases, leaving 10 bases between the germline ends. The CDR3 covers 12 residues. The CDR3 sequence is CASSPMRGELFF. CDR3 DNA sequence: TGTGCCAGCAGCCCGATGCGGGGGGAGCTGTTTTTT.

This clonotype came up many times. This chain uses TRBV2 with TRBJ1-2, with D uncertain. Looked up from germline, CDR1 is SNHLY and CDR2 is FYNNEI. The CDR3 totals 14 residues. V lost 7 bases and J 6 bases, leaving 18 bases between the germline ends. The CDR3 is CASTVREGADGYTF. In DNA, the CDR3 is TGTGCCAGCACCGTAAGGGAGGGAGCAGATGGCTACACCTTC.

This clonotype was detected many times. The chain employs TRBV29-1 and TRBJ1-1; the D is unclear. CDR1 and CDR2 from the germline V gene are SQVTM and ANQGSEA. The CDR3 extends over 11 amino acids. V was trimmed by 5 bases and J by 7 bases, leaving 11 bases between them. CDR3: CSVYLSIEAFF. The DNA of the CDR3 is TGCAGCGTTTATTTGTCGATTGAAGCTTTCTTT.

With respect to this clonotype: One junction end does not reproduce the germline sequence, and a read error may be involved. V and J are TRBV30 and TRBJ1-2; 8 positions agree with TRBD1. The CDR3 runs to 14 residues. Germline CDR1 GTSNPN, CDR2 SVGIG (reference sequence). The DNA of the CDR3 is TGTGCCTGGAGTGTCACCAGGGGGCTCGATGGCTATACCTTC. As protein: CAWSVTRGLDGYTF.

This clonotype was counted at least ten times. J is TRBJ1-1 and V is TRBV11-2; D unclear. V lost 0 bases to trimming and J lost 0 bases, with 5 bases between them. This CDR3 contains 14 residues. Germline V lookup: CDR1 SGHAT, CDR2 FQNNGV. CDR3 residues: CASSLEPVNTEAFF. The CDR3 bases are TGTGCCAGCAGCTTAGAGCCTGTGAACACTGAAGCTTTCTTT.

In the case of this clonotype: A much larger clone is a single base away; this may be a read error. This chain uses TRBV7-8 with TRBJ2-5; the D gene is possibly TRBD1 (5 bases). The germline V gene has CDR1 SGHVS and CDR2 FQNEAQ. The CDR3 has 15 amino acids. Here the CDR3 DNA reads TGTGCCAGCAGCTTAGGTTTGGGGCTTCGAGAGACCCGGTACTTC. It specifies CASSLGLGLRETRYF.

On this clonotype: Since the CDR3 does not end with the conserved phenylalanine or tryptophan, this likely comes from a read error. The chain has TRBV28 and TRBJ1-2; tentative D call: TRBD1 (5 bases). The CDR3 length is 13 residues. V dropped 5 bases and J dropped 4 bases, with 11 bases sitting between them. CDR1 is MDHEN, CDR2 SYDVKM, per germline. CDR3 sequence (DNA): TGTGCCAGCAGTAGGGGTCTCCTCTATGGCTACACCTCC. Protein sequence: CASSRGLLYGYTS.

The chain has TRBV6-1 and TRBJ1-2; TRBD1 matches at 7 bases. J gave up 7 bases and V 2 bases, and 10 bases lay outside the gene matches. The CDR3 is 15 amino acids. In germline, CDR1 is MNHNS, CDR2 SASEGT. CDR3 coding DNA: TGTGCCAGCAGTGAATCGACAGGGTCCGGAGGTGGCTACACCTTC. As protein: CASSESTGSGGGYTF.

This clonotype was seen ten or more times. The chain joins TRBV3-1 to TRBJ2-7; D is unclear. V dropped 1 base and J dropped 5 bases, with 6 bases sitting between them. Germline values: CDR1 LGHDT, CDR2 YNNKEL (reference sequence). The CDR3 covers 12 residues. The CDR3 sequence: CASSQVGDEQYF. The CDR3 coding sequence is TGTGCCAGCAGCCAAGTTGGAGACGAGCAGTACTTC.

In this sample, this clonotype turned up many times. The V call is TRBV12-3 or TRBV12-4, the J call TRBJ2-7; D not certain. CDR3 length: 15 residues. V was shortened by 5 bases and J by 1 base, with 15 bases between the two germline ends. CDR3 DNA sequence: TGTGCCAGCAGTCAAACCGACCCTATTTCCTACGAGCAGTACTTC. Translating it yields CASSQTDPISYEQYF.